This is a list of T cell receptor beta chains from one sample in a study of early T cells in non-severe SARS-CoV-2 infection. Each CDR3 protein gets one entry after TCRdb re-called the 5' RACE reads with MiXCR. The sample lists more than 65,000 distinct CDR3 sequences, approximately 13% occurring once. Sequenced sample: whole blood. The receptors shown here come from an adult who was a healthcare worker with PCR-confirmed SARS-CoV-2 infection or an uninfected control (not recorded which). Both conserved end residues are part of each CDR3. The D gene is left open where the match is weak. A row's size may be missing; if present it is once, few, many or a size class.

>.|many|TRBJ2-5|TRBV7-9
CASTAPNQETQYF
TGTGCCAGCACCGCCCCCAACCAAGAGACCCAGTACTTC
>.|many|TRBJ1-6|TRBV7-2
CASSKRDSLNSPLHF
TGTGCCAGCAGCAAGCGCGACAGCCTTAATTCACCCCTCCACTTT
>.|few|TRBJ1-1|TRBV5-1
CASSLTGSEAFF
TGCGCCAGCAGCTTAACAGGGAGCGAAGCTTTCTTT
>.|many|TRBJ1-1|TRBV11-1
CASSRSTGGEAFF
TGTGCCAGCAGTCGATCAACCGGAGGGGAAGCTTTCTTT
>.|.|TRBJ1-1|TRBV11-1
CASRGHRRVHTEAFF
TGTGCCAGCAGGGGCCACCGCAGGGTGCACACTGAAGCTTTCTTT
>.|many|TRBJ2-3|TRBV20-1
CSAPSRTDTQYF
TGCAGTGCTCCGTCTCGCACAGATACGCAGTATTTT
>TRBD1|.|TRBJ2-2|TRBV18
CASSPKLTGAGTGELFF
TGTGCCAGCTCACCAAAACTGACAGGGGCTGGCACCGGGGAGCTGTTTTTT
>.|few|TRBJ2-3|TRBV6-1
CASSEEGLGTDTQYF
TGTGCCAGCAGTGAAGAGGGGTTGGGGACAGATACGCAGTATTTT
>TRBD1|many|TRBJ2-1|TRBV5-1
CASSSGTGVFNEQFF
TGCGCCAGCAGCTCCGGGACAGGGGTATTTAATGAGCAGTTCTTC
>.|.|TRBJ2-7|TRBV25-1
CASGRTYEQYF
TGTGCCAGCGGAAGAACCTACGAGCAGTACTTC
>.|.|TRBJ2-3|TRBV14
CASSQGPQRADTQYF
TGTGCCAGCAGCCAAGGCCCACAGAGGGCAGATACGCAGTATTTT
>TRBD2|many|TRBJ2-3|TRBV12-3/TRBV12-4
CASSRTSGRDTQYF
TGTGCCAGCAGCAGGACTAGCGGGAGAGATACGCAGTATTTT
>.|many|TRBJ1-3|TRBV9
CASSVPSGNTIYF
TGTGCCAGCAGCGTCCCCTCTGGAAACACCATATATTTT
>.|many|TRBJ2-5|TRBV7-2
CASSLARETQYF
TGTGCCAGCAGCTTAGCGCGAGAGACCCAGTACTTC
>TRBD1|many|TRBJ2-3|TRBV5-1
CASSLGGQGITDTQYF
TGCGCCAGCAGCTTGGGAGGACAGGGGATCACAGATACGCAGTATTTT
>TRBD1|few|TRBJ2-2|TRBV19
CASSSDRGIGELFF
TGTGCCAGTAGTTCGGACAGGGGGATCGGGGAGCTGTTTTTT
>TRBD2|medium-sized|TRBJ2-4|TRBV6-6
CASSYSGGGSNKNIQYF
TGTGCCAGCAGTTACTCGGGCGGGGGATCGAACAAAAACATTCAGTACTTC
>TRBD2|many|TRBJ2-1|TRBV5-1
CASSLNGRAYNEQFF
TGCGCCAGCAGCTTGAACGGGAGGGCCTACAATGAGCAGTTCTTC
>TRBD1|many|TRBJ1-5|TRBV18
CASSTRQGANQPQHF
TGTGCCAGCTCAACCCGACAGGGGGCCAATCAGCCCCAGCATTTT
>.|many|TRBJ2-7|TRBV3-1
CASSQPDGEQYF
TGTGCCAGCAGCCAACCGGACGGCGAGCAGTACTTC
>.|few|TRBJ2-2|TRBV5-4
CASSLVLTGELFF
TGTGCCAGCAGCTTGGTTCTCACCGGGGAGCTGTTTTTT
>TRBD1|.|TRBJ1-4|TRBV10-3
CAIWQGQSNEKLFF
TGTGCCATCTGGCAGGGACAGTCTAATGAAAAACTGTTTTTT
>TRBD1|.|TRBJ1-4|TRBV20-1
CSARDPGGTGAFKLFF
TGCAGTGCTAGAGACCCGGGGGGGACAGGCGCGTTTAAACTGTTTTTT
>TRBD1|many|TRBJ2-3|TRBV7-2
CASSLSGQHTDTQYF
TGTGCCAGCAGCTTATCGGGACAGCACACAGATACGCAGTATTTT